The present entry profiles one T cell receptor beta chain with its context. Its antigen is unknown. The J segment lost 5 bases and the V segment lost 3 bases, leaving 8 bases of the junction unmatched. The CDR3 runs to 15 residues. Per germline, CDR1 MNHEY and CDR2 SMNVEV (reference sequence). The entry originates in a study of shared clonotypes between healthy human individuals. Samples underwent the assay at deep level. The method was immunoSEQ multiplex PCR; TCRdb's version includes in-frame clones alone and lacks a portion of them. The sample holds roughly 700,000 clones; 74% are singletons and the top ten take about 1.8%. Study results and caveats: Blood alone was sampled, and tissue repertoires likely differ.

CD4+ cells underwent separation, giving CD45RA+ naive and CD45RA-negative memory subsets. Sample: memory CD4+ T cells sorted from blood. Stated subset: CD45RA-negative fraction. The chain joins TRBV27 to TRBJ2-7, with 9 bases fitting TRBD2. The sequence derives from a woman in her twenties or thirties in good health. The CDR3, as DNA: TGTGCCAGCAGTTTCGGTGCGGGAGGGCCCCACGAGCAGTACTTC. Its translation is CASSFGAGGPHEQYF.